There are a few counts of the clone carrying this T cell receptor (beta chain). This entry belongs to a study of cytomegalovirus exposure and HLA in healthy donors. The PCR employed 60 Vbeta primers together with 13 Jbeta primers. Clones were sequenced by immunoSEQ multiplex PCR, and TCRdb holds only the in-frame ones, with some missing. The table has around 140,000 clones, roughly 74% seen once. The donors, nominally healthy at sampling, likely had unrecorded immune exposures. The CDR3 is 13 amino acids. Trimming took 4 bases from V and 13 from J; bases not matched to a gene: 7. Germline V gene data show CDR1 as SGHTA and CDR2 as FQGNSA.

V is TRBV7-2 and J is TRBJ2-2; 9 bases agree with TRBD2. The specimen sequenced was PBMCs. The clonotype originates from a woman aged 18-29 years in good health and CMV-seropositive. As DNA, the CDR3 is TGTGCCAGCAGCTCTGGGACTAGCTCAGGGCTGTTTTTT. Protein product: CASSSGTSSGLFF.